Presented here are 15 T cell receptor beta chains from one specimen sequenced in a study of T cells in women clearing cervical HPV infection. Method: immunoSEQ multiplex PCR; TCRdb's copy keeps in-frame clones and lacks some. The sample has 35,000 to 45,000 clones. Specimen: blood buffy coat. The receptors originated from a woman between 18 and 69 years old with a cervical HPV16 infection that either progressed to CIN3+ or cleared (not recorded which).

On this clone: The read stops 3 residues short of the end of the CDR3; the missing end is completed from the germline J gene. The J gene is TRBJ2-7, the V gene TRBV5-1; TRBD1 matches 12 bases. After removal of 4 bases from V and 6 bases from J, the junction contained 5 bases not matched to a gene. The CDR3 length is 14 residues. The V gene's germline CDR1 is SGHRS and CDR2 YFSETQ. The covered CDR3 bases are TGCGCCAGCAGCAGCGGGACAGGGGGCCTCGAG. Protein sequence: CASSSGTGGLE. Given in full, the CDR3 is CASSSGTGGLEQYF.

Turning to this clone: The read halts 3 residues ahead of the CDR3 end, with the missing end drawn from the germline J gene. V gene TRBV19 combines with J gene TRBJ1-3; 10 bases are shared with TRBD1. CDR1 and CDR2 from the germline V gene are LNHDA and SQIVND (reference sequence). The J segment lost 7 bases and the V segment lost 6 bases, leaving 12 bases of the junction unmatched. This CDR3 comprises 16 residues. CDR3 DNA, as far as it was read: TGTGCCAGTAGCTCTCGACCGGGACAGGGGAGGAACACC. This gives the protein CASSSRPGQGRNT. The CDR3, in full, reads CASSSRPGQGRNTIYF.

A word on this clone: The sequenced fragment ends 3 residues before the CDR3 boundary, so the rest is inferred from the germline J gene. The chain joins TRBV19 to TRBJ1-1, with D uncertain. The CDR3 spans 15 residues. Germline loops: CDR1 LNHDA, CDR2 SQIVND (reference sequence). CDR3 sequence reads: CASSISGGLGFGAFF. The covered CDR3 bases are TGTGCCAGTAGTATAAGTGGCGGGTTAGGGTTCGGG.

Notes on this clone: The DNA ends 3 residues before the CDR3 does, and the rest of the CDR3 is filled in from the germline J gene. The chain employs TRBV20-1 and TRBJ1-2, with TRBD1 as a possible D gene (5 bases). Germline V gene data show CDR1 as DFQATT and CDR2 as SNEGSKA (reference sequence). CDR3 length: 15 residues. The sequenced part of the CDR3 DNA is TGCAGTGCTAGAGGCGGCGGGGGAGGCACAGATACC. Protein product: CSARGGGGGTDT. The full-length CDR3 reads as CSARGGGGGTDTYTF.

Concerning this clone: The read terminates 3 residues ahead of where the CDR3 ends, so the germline J gene completes it. The V gene is TRBV10-3, the J gene TRBJ2-3, with D unresolved. The CDR3 runs 13 residues. The V end was cut by 6 bases, the J end by 5 bases, with 12 bases between. Germline CDR1 ENHRY, CDR2 SYGVKD. The CDR3: CAISLRVGDTQYF. CDR3 bases read: TGTGCCATCAGCCTAAGGGTGGGAGATACG.

A note on this clone: The read gets to within 3 residues of the CDR3 end, and the germline J gene fills in the rest. The chain is built from TRBV7-2 and TRBJ1-4; TRBD1 is a possible D gene (6 bases). Germline CDR1 and CDR2: SGHTA and FQGNSA. The CDR3 runs to 15 residues. The CDR3 bases that were read are TGTGCCAGCAGCCTCCCGACAGGTATCGGGACACCA. This translates into CASSLPTGIGTP. From start to end, the CDR3 is CASSLPTGIGTPLFF.

Worth noting for this clone: Read data end 3 residues before the CDR3 end; the end is taken from the germline J gene. The V and J genes are TRBV10-3 and TRBJ2-5, with 8 bases identical to TRBD2. The germline CDR1 and CDR2 sequences are ENHRY and SYGVKD. There are 16 residues in the CDR3. Trimming took 1 base from V and 5 from J; bases not matched to a gene: 9. The CDR3 here is CAISEWGSGRSETQYF. Incomplete CDR3 DNA: TGTGCCATCAGTGAGTGGGGGAGCGGGAGATCGGAGACC.

Points on this clone: The read ends 3 residues early relative to the CDR3; the germline J gene fills the gap. The chain recombines TRBV28 with TRBJ1-5, with 10 bases matching TRBD1. This CDR3 spans 18 amino acids. Germline V CDR1 and CDR2: MDHEN, SYDVKM. Trimming removed 3 bases from V and 7 bases from J; junction bases left unmatched: 15. The part of the CDR3 DNA that was read is TGTGCCAGCAGTTTGACCTTTTTGGGACAGGGGAGGCGGCAGCCC. This translates into CASSLTFLGQGRRQP. The whole CDR3 sequence is CASSLTFLGQGRRQPQHF.

Concerning this clone: With the read ending 3 residues before the CDR3 end, the germline J gene is used to fill in that end. The J gene is TRBJ1-5, the V gene TRBV6-2 or TRBV6-3; 8 bases align to TRBD1. The CDR3 has 13 residues. J gave up 7 bases and V 6 bases, and 5 bases lay outside the gene matches. Germline CDR1 and CDR2: MNHEY and SVGEGT. The CDR3 is CASSAQGGQPQHF. CDR3 DNA, as far as it was read: TGTGCCAGCAGCGCACAGGGGGGGCAGCCC.

Concerning this clone: The read ends 3 residues early relative to the CDR3; the germline J gene fills the gap. The rearrangement uses TRBV7-2 and TRBJ1-1; no clear D. The V gene lost 0 bases and the J gene lost 0 bases, with 8 bases spanning the gap. The CDR3 spans 15 residues. Germline V gene lookup returns CDR1 SGHTA and CDR2 FQGNSA. The sequenced CDR3 bases are TGTGCCAGCAGCTTAGCTCACACAATGAACACTGAA. Its protein product is CASSLAHTMNTE. The entire CDR3 sequence reads CASSLAHTMNTEAFF.

To note about this clone: Read data end 3 residues before the CDR3 end; the end is taken from the germline J gene. The rearrangement joins TRBV28 to TRBJ2-2; TRBD1 matches 8 bases. The CDR3 length is 15 residues. In germline, CDR1 is MDHEN, CDR2 SYDVKM. The ends lost 5 bases at V and 3 bases at J; junction bases unmatched: 5. The part of the CDR3 DNA that was read is TGTGCCAGCAGTCGGGGACAGGCGCACACCGGGGAG. This translates into CASSRGQAHTGE. The full CDR3 sequence reads CASSRGQAHTGELFF.

Note on this clone: The CDR3 end falls 3 residues outside the read, so it is completed with the germline J gene. The rearrangement uses TRBV7-2 and TRBJ2-7; 7 bases line up with TRBD2. The CDR3 spans 15 residues. Germline CDR1 SGHTA, CDR2 FQGNSA. After removal of 1 base from V and 3 bases from J, the junction contained 6 bases not matched to a gene. The CDR3 reads CASSLGGGSSYEQYF. CDR3 bases read: TGTGCCAGCAGCTTAGGAGGCGGGAGTAGCTACGAG. The whole variable domain, remainder taken from reference TRBV7-2 and TRBJ2-7, is GAGVSQSPSNKVTEKGKDVELRCDPISGHTALYWYRQSLGQGLEFLIYFQGNSAPDKSGLPSDRFSAERTGGSVSTLTIQRTQQEDSAVYLCASSLGGGSSYEQYFGPGTRLTVT.

A word on this clone: The CDR3 end falls 3 residues outside the read, so it is completed with the germline J gene. The chain links TRBV30 to TRBJ2-3, with D possibly TRBD2 on 5 matching bases. Germline V gene sequence: CDR1 GTSNPN, CDR2 SVGIG (reference sequence). The CDR3 runs 14 residues. CDR3 protein: CAWSVPASNQPQYF. CDR3 bases read: TGTGCCTGGAGTGTACCCGCTAGCAATCAGCCG.

Concerning this clone itself: The read ends 3 residues shy of where the CDR3 ends; the end is completed using the germline J gene. The J gene is TRBJ1-2, the V gene TRBV19, with TRBD1 matching 10 bases. Germline V gene data show CDR1 as LNHDA and CDR2 as SQIVND (reference sequence). The CDR3 runs 14 residues. The CDR3 bases that were read are TGTGCCAGTAGTCCGGGACAGGGGTCCTACGAC. Its translation: CASSPGQGSYD. Given in full, the CDR3 is CASSPGQGSYDYTF.

In the case of this clone: Coverage ceases 3 residues before the CDR3 finishes, and the germline J gene fills in the end. The V gene is TRBV7-2, the J gene TRBJ1-5; no firm D call. The CDR3 spans 14 residues. Per germline, CDR1 SGHTA and CDR2 FQGNSA. Trimming left V 1 base short and J 1 base short, with 5 bases between. CDR3 sequence reads: CASSLELSNQPQHF. The CDR3 bases that were read are TGTGCCAGCAGCTTAGAACTAAGCAATCAGCCC. The full variable domain, its missing parts supplied by reference TRBV7-2 and TRBJ1-5, is GAGVSQSPSNKVTEKGKDVELRCDPISGHTALYWYRQSLGQGLEFLIYFQGNSAPDKSGLPSDRFSAERTGGSVSTLTIQRTQQEDSAVYLCASSLELSNQPQHFGDGTRLSIL.